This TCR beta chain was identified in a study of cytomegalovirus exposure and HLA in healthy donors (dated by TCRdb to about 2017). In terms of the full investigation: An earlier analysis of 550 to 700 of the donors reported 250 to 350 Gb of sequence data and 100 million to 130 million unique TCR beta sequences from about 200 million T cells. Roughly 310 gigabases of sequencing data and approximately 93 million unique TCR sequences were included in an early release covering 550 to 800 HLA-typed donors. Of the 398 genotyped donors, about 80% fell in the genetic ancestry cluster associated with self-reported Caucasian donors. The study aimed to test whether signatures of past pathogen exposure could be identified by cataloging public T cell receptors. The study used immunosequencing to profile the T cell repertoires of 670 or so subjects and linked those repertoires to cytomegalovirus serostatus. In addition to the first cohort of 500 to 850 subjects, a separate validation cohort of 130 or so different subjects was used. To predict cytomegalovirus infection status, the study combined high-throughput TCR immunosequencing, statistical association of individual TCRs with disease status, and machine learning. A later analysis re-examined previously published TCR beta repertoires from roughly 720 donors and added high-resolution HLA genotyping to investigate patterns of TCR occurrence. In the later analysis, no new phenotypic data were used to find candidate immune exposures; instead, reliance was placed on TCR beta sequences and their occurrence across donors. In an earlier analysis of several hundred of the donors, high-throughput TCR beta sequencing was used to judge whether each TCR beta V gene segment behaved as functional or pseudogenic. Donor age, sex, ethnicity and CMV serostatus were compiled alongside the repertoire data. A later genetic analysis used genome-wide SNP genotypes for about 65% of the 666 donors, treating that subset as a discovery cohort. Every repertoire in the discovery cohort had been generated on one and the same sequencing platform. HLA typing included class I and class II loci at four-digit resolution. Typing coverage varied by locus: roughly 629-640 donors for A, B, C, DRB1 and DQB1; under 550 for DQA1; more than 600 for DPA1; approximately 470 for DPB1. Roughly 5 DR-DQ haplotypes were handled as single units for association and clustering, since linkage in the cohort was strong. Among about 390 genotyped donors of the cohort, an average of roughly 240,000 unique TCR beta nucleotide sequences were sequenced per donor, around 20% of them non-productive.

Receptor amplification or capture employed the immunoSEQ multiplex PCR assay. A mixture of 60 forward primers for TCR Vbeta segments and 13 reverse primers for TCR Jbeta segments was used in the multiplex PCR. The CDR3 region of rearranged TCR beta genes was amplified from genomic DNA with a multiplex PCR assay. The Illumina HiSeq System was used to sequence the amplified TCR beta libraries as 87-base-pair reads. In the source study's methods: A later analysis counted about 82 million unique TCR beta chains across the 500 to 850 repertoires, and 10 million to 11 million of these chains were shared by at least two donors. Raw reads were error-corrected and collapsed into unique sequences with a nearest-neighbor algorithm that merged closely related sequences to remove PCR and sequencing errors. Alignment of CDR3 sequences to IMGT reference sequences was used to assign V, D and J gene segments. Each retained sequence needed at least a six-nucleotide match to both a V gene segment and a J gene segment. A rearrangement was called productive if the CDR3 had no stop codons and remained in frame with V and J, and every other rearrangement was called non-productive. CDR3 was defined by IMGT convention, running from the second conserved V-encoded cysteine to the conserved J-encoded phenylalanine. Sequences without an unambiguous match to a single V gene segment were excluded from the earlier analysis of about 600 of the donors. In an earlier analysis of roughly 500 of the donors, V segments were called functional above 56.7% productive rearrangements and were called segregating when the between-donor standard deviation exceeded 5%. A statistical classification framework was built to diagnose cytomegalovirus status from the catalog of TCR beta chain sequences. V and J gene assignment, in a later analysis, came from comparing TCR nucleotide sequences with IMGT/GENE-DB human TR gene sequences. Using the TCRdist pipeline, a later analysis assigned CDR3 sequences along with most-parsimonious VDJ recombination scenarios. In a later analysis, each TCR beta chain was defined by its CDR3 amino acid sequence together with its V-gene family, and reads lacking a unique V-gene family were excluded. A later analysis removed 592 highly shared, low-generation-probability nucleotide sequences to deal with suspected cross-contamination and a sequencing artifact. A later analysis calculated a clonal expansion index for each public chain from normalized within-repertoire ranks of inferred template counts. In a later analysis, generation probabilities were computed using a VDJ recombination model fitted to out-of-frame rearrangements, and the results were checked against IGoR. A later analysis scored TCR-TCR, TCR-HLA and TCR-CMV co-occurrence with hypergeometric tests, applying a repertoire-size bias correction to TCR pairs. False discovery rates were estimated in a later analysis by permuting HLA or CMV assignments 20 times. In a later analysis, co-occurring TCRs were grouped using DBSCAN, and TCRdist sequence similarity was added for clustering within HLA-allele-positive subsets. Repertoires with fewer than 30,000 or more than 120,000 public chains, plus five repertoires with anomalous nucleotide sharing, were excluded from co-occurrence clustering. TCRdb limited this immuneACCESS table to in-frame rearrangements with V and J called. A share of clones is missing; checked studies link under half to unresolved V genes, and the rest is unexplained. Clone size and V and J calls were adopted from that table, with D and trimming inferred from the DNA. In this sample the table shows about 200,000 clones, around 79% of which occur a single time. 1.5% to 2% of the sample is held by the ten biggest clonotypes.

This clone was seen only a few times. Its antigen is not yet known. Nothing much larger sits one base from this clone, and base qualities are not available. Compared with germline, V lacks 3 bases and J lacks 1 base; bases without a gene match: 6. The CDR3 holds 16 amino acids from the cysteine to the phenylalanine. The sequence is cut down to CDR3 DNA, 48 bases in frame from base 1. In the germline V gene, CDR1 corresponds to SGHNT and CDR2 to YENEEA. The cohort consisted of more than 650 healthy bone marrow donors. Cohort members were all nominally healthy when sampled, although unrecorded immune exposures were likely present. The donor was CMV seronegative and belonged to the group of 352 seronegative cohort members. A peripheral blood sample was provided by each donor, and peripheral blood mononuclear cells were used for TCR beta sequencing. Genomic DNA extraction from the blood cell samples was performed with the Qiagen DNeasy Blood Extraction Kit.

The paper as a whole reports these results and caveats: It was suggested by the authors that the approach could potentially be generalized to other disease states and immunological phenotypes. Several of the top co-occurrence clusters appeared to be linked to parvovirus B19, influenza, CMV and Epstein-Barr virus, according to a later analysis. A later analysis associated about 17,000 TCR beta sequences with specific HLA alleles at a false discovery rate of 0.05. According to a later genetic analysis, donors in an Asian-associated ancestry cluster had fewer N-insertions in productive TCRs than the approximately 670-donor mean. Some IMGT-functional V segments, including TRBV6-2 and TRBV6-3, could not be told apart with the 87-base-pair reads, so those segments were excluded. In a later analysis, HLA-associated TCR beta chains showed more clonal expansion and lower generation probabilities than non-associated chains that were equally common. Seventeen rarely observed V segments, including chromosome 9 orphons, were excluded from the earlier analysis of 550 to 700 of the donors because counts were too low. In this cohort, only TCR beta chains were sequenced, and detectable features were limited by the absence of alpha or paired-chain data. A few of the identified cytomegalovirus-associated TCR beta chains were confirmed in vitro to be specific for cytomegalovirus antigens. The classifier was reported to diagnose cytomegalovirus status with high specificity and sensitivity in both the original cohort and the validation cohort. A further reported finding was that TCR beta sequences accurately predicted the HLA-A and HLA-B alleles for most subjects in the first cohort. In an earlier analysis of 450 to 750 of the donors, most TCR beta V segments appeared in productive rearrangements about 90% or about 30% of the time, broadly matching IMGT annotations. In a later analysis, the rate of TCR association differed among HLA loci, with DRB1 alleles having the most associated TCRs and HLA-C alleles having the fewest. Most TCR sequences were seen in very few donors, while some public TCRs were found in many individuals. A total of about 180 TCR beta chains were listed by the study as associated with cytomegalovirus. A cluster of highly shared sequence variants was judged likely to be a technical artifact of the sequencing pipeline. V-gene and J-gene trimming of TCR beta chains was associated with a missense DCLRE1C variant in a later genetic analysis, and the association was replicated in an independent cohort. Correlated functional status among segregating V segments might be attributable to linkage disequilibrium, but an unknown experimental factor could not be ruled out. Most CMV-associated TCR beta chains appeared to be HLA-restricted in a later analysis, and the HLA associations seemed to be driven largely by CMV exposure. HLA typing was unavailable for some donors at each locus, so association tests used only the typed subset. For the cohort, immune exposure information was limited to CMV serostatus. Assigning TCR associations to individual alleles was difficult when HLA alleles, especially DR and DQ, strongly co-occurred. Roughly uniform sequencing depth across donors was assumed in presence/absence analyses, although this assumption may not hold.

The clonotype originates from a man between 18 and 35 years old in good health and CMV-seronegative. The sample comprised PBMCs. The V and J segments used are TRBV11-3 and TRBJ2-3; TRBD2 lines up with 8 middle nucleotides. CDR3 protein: CASSLGSGARTDTQYF. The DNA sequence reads TGTGCCAGCAGCTTGGGTAGCGGGGCCCGCACAGATACGCAGTATTTT. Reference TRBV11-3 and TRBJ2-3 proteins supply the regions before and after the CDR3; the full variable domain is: EAGVVQSPRYKIIEKKQPVAFWCNPISGHNTLYWYLQNLGQGPELLIRYENEEAVDDSQLPKDRFSAERLKGVDSTLKIQPAELGDSAVYLCASSLGSGARTDTQYFGPGTRLTVL.